These 30 T cell receptor beta chains were sequenced from one sample in a study of blood T cell repertoires in COVID-19. Profiled with immunoSEQ multiplex PCR; TCRdb holds only in-frame clones, not every one. The table records roughly 180,000 clones, roughly three quarters of them present only once. Sequenced material: PBMCs or T cells enriched from blood (not recorded which). The receptors here all came from a man in his sixties who had been exposed to COVID-19.

The CDR3 reads CASSLGAGYYGYTF. DNA for the CDR3: TGTGCCAGCAGCTTGGGTGCAGGGTACTATGGCTACACCTTC. This chain uses TRBV5-6 with TRBJ1-2; perhaps TRBD1 as D (5 bases). This CDR3 comprises 14 residues. Germline assignment: CDR1 SGHDT and CDR2 YYEEEE. The ends were cut back, 0 bases at V and 3 bases at J, with 9 bases in the middle.

The chain uses TRBV30 and TRBJ2-2; 11 bases are shared with TRBD2. The CDR3 has 15 residues. With 4 bases clipped from V and 4 bases from J, the junction kept 5 bases outside the gene matches. Per the germline V gene, CDR1 is GTSNPN and CDR2 is SVGIG (reference sequence). CDR3 in amino acids: CAWTRLAGFTGELFF. The CDR3 coding sequence is TGTGCCTGGACAAGACTAGCGGGATTCACCGGGGAGCTGTTTTTT.

The V gene is TRBV7-9, the J gene TRBJ2-3, with TRBD2 matching 9 bases. The germline CDR1 and CDR2 sequences are SEHNR and FQNEAQ (reference sequence). The V gene end was trimmed by 5 bases and the J gene end by 4 bases; junction bases not matched to a gene: 7. The CDR3 is made up of 15 amino acids. CDR3 region: CASSLGLANPDTQYF. In DNA, the CDR3 is TGTGCCAGCAGCCTTGGACTAGCGAACCCAGATACGCAGTATTTT.

The V call is TRBV5-4, the J call TRBJ1-2; no firm D call. V gave up 0 bases and J gave up 9 bases, with 15 bases separating them. The CDR3 runs 14 residues. Germline-derived CDR1 and CDR2 are SGHNT and YYREEE (reference sequence). The CDR3 protein is CASSLATNHGSYTF. In DNA form, the CDR3 reads TGTGCCAGCAGCTTGGCGACTAACCACGGGAGCTACACCTTC.

This clone was detected only a few times. J is TRBJ2-7 and V is TRBV5-1; weak D call: TRBD2 (5 bases). This CDR3 has 15 amino acids. In germline, CDR1 is SGHRS, CDR2 YFSETQ. V was shortened by 5 bases and J by 7 bases, with 22 bases between the two germline ends. Here the CDR3 reads CASRQGLAQTGEQYF. The CDR3 DNA sequence: TGCGCCAGCAGACAAGGACTGGCCCAGACCGGAGAGCAGTACTTC.

V usage is TRBV7-6 and J usage is TRBJ2-5; TRBD2 aligns across 8 bases. CDR3 length: 15 amino acids. V gave up 1 base and J gave up 4 bases; unmatched junction bases: 5. The V gene's germline CDR1 is SGHVS and CDR2 FNYEAQ. CDR3 sequence (DNA): TGTGCCAGCAGCTTAGGATCGGGAGGGGGAGAGACCCAGTACTTC. It codes for CASSLGSGGGETQYF.

This clone came up a few times. This chain links TRBV11-3 with TRBJ2-3; possible D gene TRBD1, 5 bases. Trimming stripped 1 base from V and 11 bases from J, with 13 bases between. This CDR3 spans 13 amino acids. The germline V gene encodes CDR1 SGHNT and CDR2 YENEEA. CDR3 residues: CASSLAGAAMQYF. Here the CDR3 DNA reads TGTGCCAGCAGCTTAGCTGGGGCGGCTATGCAGTATTTT.

The chain combines TRBV7-8 with TRBJ2-7; D is perhaps TRBD1 (5 bases). With 5 bases removed from V and 2 bases from J, the gap between germline ends came to 16 bases. The CDR3 contains 15 residues. Germline values: CDR1 SGHVS, CDR2 FQNEAQ. CDR3: CASSKGKGPAYEQYF. The CDR3 coding sequence is TGTGCCAGCAGCAAGGGGAAAGGCCCCGCCTACGAGCAGTACTTC.

This clone was detected a few times. This chain connects TRBV5-1 to TRBJ2-5, with D maybe TRBD2 (6 bases). V shed 1 base and J shed 3 bases, with 10 bases lying between them. The V gene's germline CDR1 is SGHRS and CDR2 YFSETQ. The CDR3 covers 14 residues. The CDR3 loop reads CASSLRGSKETQYF. As DNA, the CDR3 is TGCGCCAGCAGCTTGCGGGGGTCGAAAGAGACCCAGTACTTC.

V gene TRBV6-6 combines with J gene TRBJ1-1, with TRBD1 matching 9 bases. CDR3 length: 15 amino acids. V lost 2 bases and J lost 3; bases outside the gene matches: 4. Germline CDR1 and CDR2: MNHNY and SVGAGI (reference sequence). The CDR3 DNA follows: TGTGCCAGCAGTTACCGGGGACAGGGCGACACTGAAGCTTTCTTT. Residues: CASSYRGQGDTEAFF.

The V gene is TRBV9, the J gene TRBJ2-2; D is unresolved. The germline CDR1 and CDR2 sequences are SGDLS and YYNGEE. Trimming removed 4 bases from V and 5 bases from J, with 12 bases in between. This CDR3 has 14 residues. The CDR3 loop is CASSTSQWTGELFF. CDR3 bases: TGTGCCAGCAGCACCTCCCAGTGGACCGGGGAGCTGTTTTTT.

The chain joins TRBV24-1 to TRBJ1-5, with D uncertain. V was clipped by 7 bases and J by 6 bases, with 9 bases between them. CDR1 is KGHDR, CDR2 SFDVKD, per germline. The CDR3 has 12 residues. The CDR3 loop is CATRGEGQPQHF. The DNA for the CDR3 is TGTGCCACCAGGGGCGAGGGTCAGCCCCAGCATTTT.

The genes are TRBV28 and TRBJ2-7; 8 bases are a match to TRBD1. J gave up 4 bases and V 6 bases, and 5 bases lay outside the gene matches. The CDR3 sequence is 13 residues long. Germline V lookup: CDR1 MDHEN, CDR2 SYDVKM. Here the CDR3 DNA reads TGTGCCAGCAGCGGACAGGGAAATTACGAGCAGTACTTC. Amino acid sequence: CASSGQGNYEQYF.

This clone was counted once. V and J are TRBV4-3 and TRBJ1-1; 8 nucleotides agree with TRBD1. The CDR3 sequence is 16 residues long. The V and J ends lost 0 bases and 5 bases, in that order; junction bases with no gene match: 8. CDR1 and CDR2 from the germline V gene are LGHNA and YSLEER. The CDR3 reads CASSQDSTGEMTEAFF. CDR3 DNA sequence: TGCGCCAGCAGCCAAGATTCGACAGGGGAGATGACTGAAGCTTTCTTT.

This clone was detected a few times. V and J are TRBV15 and TRBJ2-7; D gene uncertain. The CDR3 covers 12 residues. V was cut by 3 bases and J by 3 bases, with 6 bases left in between. CDR1 and CDR2 (germline): LNHNV, YYDKDF (reference sequence). The CDR3 DNA follows: TGTGCCACCAGCAGGTTACACTACGAGCAGTACTTC. Its protein product is CATSRLHYEQYF. The whole variable domain, remainder taken from reference TRBV15 and TRBJ2-7, is DAMVIQNPRYQVTQFGKPVTLSCSQTLNHNVMYWYQQKSSQAPKLLFHYYDKDFNNEADTPDNFQSRRPNTSFCFLDIRSPGLGDTAMYLCATSRLHYEQYFGPGTRLTVT.

The CDR3 reads CASSSGTAQYEQYF. The CDR3 DNA sequence: TGCGCCAGCAGCTCCGGGACAGCCCAATACGAGCAGTACTTC. J is TRBJ2-7 and V is TRBV5-1, with 7 bases identical to TRBD1. Germline CDR1 reads SGHRS; CDR2 reads YFSETQ. V lost 3 bases to trimming and J lost 4 bases; unmatched junction nucleotides: 7. The CDR3 spans 14 residues.

The genes are TRBV27 and TRBJ1-5; D is possibly TRBD1 (6 bases). This CDR3 has 14 residues. Germline V gene lookup returns CDR1 MNHEY and CDR2 SMNVEV (reference sequence). V gave up 2 bases and J gave up 4 bases, with 9 bases separating them. CDR3 sequence (DNA): TGTGCCAGCAGTTTAGGGGGCGCAAATCAGCCCCAGCATTTT. It codes for CASSLGGANQPQHF.

DNA for the CDR3: TGTGCCAGCAGCTGGGAGGCCTACGAGCAGTACTTC. This sequence encodes CASSWEAYEQYF. The rearrangement uses TRBV7-9 and TRBJ2-7; weak D call: TRBD2 (6 bases). The germline V and J ends were trimmed by 4 bases and 2 bases, with 6 bases remaining between them. The CDR3 is made up of 12 amino acids. Germline V gene sequence: CDR1 SEHNR, CDR2 FQNEAQ (reference sequence).

The chain links TRBV7-9 to TRBJ1-1, with unresolved D. V was cut by 3 bases and J by 7 bases, with 9 bases left in between. Germline loops: CDR1 SEHNR, CDR2 FQNEAQ (reference sequence). The CDR3 is made up of 12 amino acids. CDR3 region: CASSFGQVEAFF. In DNA, the CDR3 is TGTGCCAGCAGCTTTGGGCAGGTTGAAGCTTTCTTT.

The rearrangement links TRBV14 to TRBJ2-2, with 8 bases fitting TRBD2. The CDR3 runs to 15 residues. The V segment lost 6 bases and the J segment 4 bases; nucleotides outside the gene matches: 7. Germline V gene data show CDR1 as SGHDN and CDR2 as FVKESK. The CDR3 DNA reads as TGTGCCAGCAGAAACAGCGGGAGTAGCACCGGGGAGCTGTTTTTT. Translated, it gives CASRNSGSSTGELFF.

This clone was seen only once. This chain links TRBV7-2 with TRBJ1-6, with D maybe TRBD1 (5 bases). The CDR3 has 13 amino acids. Germline V gene lookup returns CDR1 SGHTA and CDR2 FQGNSA. V lost 1 base and J 9 bases, leaving 7 bases between the germline ends. The CDR3 DNA is TGTGCCAGCAGCTTAGTGCAGGGTTCACCCCTCCACTTT. It encodes CASSLVQGSPLHF.

CDR3 sequence reads: CASSPGTGVGEQYF. The CDR3 DNA reads as TGTGCCAGCTCACCAGGGACAGGGGTGGGCGAGCAGTACTTC. V gene TRBV18 combines with J gene TRBJ2-7, with TRBD1 matching over 10 bases. Germline V gene sequence: CDR1 KGHSH, CDR2 LQKENI. V lost 2 bases and J lost 6; bases outside the gene matches: 4. The CDR3 has 14 amino acids.

CDR3: CASSKWAGTDTQYF. CDR3 coding DNA: TGCGCCAGCAGCAAATGGGCCGGCACAGATACGCAGTATTTT. V gene TRBV5-1 combines with J gene TRBJ2-3; D remains ambiguous. Trimming took off 4 bases at V and 1 base at J, with 10 bases between the two ends. The CDR3 has 14 amino acids. Germline CDR1 reads SGHRS; CDR2 reads YFSETQ.

The V call is TRBV3-1 (or the pseudogene TRBV3-2), the J call TRBJ1-2; 7 bases are shared with TRBD1. The CDR3 sequence is 13 residues long. CDR1 and CDR2 (germline): LGHDT, YNNKEL (reference sequence). Unmatched junction bases numbered 1, after V lost 4 bases and J lost 2 bases. CDR3 residues: CASSPGQNYGYTF. The CDR3 bases are TGTGCCAGCAGCCCGGGACAGAACTATGGCTACACCTTC.

With respect to this clone: The sample contains more than one DNA sequence encoding this CDR3. The rearrangement links TRBV28 to TRBJ2-5; TRBD1 might be the D (6 bases). V was clipped by 6 bases and J by 0 bases, with 8 bases between them. Germline values: CDR1 MDHEN, CDR2 SYDVKM. The CDR3 contains 13 residues. CDR3 coding DNA: TGTGCCAGCAGAGGGACATACCAAGAGACCCAGTACTTC. It is translated as CASRGTYQETQYF.

The gene calls are TRBV19 and TRBJ1-1; a weak D match, TRBD1 (5 bases). This CDR3 comprises 13 residues. Trimming pared 3 bases from V and 7 bases from J, leaving 12 bases between. Germline V gene data show CDR1 as LNHDA and CDR2 as SQIVND (reference sequence). DNA of the CDR3: TGTGCCAGTAGTATTCTAGACAGAAATGAAGCTTTCTTT. Protein sequence: CASSILDRNEAFF. The complete variable domain, with remaining parts taken from reference TRBV19 and TRBJ1-1, reads DGGITQSPKYLFRKEGQNVTLSCEQNLNHDAMYWYRQDPGQGLRLIYYSQIVNDFQKGDIAEGYSVSREKKESFPLTVTSAQKNPTAFYLCASSILDRNEAFFGQGTRLTVV.

V is TRBV7-9 and J is TRBJ1-1; no definite D call. Looked up from germline, CDR1 is SEHNR and CDR2 is FQNEAQ (reference sequence). The CDR3 spans 14 residues. The V end was cut by 4 bases, the J end by 5 bases, with 14 bases between. The CDR3 DNA reads as TGTGCCAGCAGCTCCCCCGGGGTACAGACTGAAGCTTTCTTT. Amino acid sequence: CASSSPGVQTEAFF.

The chain is built from TRBV10-1 and TRBJ2-1; 10 nucleotides agree with TRBD2. CDR3 length equals 16 residues. Germline V gives CDR1 WNHNN, CDR2 SYGVQD (reference sequence). J lost 0 bases, V lost 6 bases, and 5 bases had no gene match. The DNA of the CDR3 is TGCGCCAGCAGCACTAGCGGGGCCAGCTCCTACAATGAGCAGTTCTTC. Its protein product is CASSTSGASSYNEQFF.

This sequence joins TRBV5-4 and TRBJ2-5; 7 bases line up with TRBD2. The length of the CDR3 is 15 residues. From germline, CDR1 is SGHNT and CDR2 YYREEE (reference sequence). The V segment lost 2 bases and the J segment 9 bases; nucleotides outside the gene matches: 13. DNA of the CDR3: TGTGCCAGCAGCTTAAGCGGGGCAGGAAGAGGGGCCCAGTACTTC. Translation gives CASSLSGAGRGAQYF.

V is TRBV6-2 or TRBV6-3 and J is TRBJ2-3, with D possibly being TRBD1 (6 bases). Germline V gene data show CDR1 as MNHEY and CDR2 as SVGEGT. V was shortened by 6 bases and J by 8 bases, with 15 bases between the two germline ends. The CDR3 spans 13 residues. As DNA, the CDR3 is TGTGCCAGCAGCCCACAGGGTCTGGGTACGCAGTATTTT. Translation: CASSPQGLGTQYF.